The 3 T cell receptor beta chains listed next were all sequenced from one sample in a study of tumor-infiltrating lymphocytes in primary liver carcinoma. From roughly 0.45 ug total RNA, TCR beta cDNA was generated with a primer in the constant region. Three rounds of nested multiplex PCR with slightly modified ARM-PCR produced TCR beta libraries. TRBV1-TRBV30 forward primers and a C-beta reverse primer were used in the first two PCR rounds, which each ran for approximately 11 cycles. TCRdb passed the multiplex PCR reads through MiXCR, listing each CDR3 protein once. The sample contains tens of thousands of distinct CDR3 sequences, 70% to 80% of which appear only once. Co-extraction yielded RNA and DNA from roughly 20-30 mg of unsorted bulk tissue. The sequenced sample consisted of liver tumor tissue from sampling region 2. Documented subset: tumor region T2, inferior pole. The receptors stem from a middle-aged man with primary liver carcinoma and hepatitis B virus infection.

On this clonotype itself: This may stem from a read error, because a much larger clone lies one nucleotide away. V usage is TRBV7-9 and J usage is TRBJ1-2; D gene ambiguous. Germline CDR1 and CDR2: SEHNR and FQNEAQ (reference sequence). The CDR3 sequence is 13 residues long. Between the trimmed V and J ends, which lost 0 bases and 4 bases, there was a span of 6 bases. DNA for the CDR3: TGTGCCAGCAGCTTAGCGGAGTGCTATGGCTACACCTTC. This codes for CASSLAECYGYTF.

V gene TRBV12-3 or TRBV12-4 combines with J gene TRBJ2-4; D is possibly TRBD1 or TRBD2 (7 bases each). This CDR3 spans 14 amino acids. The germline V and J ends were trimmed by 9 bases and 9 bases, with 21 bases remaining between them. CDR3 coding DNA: TGTGCCAGTAATGCCCAGGGGGGGGACAGCATTCAGTACTTC. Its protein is CASNAQGGDSIQYF.

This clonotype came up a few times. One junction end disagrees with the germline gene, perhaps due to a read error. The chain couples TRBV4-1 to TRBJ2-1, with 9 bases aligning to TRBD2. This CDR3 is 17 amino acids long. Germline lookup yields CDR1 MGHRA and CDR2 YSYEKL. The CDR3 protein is CAGSQPWGLADYNEQFF. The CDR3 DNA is TGTGCCGGCAGCCAACCGTGGGGACTAGCAGACTACAATGAGCAGTTCTTC.